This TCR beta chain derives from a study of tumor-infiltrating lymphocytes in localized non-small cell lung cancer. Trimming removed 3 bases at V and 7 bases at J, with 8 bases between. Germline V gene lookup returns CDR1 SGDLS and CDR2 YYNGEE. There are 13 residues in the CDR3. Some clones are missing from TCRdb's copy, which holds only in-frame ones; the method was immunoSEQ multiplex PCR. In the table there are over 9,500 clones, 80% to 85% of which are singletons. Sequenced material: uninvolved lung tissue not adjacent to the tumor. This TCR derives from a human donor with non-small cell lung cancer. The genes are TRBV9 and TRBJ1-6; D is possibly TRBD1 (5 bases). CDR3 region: CASSEGTNSPLHF. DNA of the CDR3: TGTGCCAGCAGCGAGGGGACCAATTCACCCCTCCACTTT.